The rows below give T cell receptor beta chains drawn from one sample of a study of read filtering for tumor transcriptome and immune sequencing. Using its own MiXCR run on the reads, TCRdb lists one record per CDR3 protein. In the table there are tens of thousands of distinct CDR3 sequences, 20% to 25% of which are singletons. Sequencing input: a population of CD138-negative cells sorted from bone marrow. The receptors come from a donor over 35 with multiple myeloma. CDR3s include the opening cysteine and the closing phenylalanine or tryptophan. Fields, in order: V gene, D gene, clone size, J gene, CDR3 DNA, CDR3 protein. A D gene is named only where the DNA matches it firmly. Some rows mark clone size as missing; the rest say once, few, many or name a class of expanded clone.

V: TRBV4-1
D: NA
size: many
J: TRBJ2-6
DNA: TGCGCCAGCAGCCAAGATAACGGGCCTGGGGCCAACGTCCTGACTTTC
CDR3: CASSQDNGPGANVLTF

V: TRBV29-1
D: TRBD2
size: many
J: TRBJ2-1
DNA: TGCAGCGCGTCTACTAGCGGGGGAAACAATGAGCAGTTCTTC
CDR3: CSASTSGGNNEQFF

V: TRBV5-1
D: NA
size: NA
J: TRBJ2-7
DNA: TGCGCCAGCAGCTTGGAGCCGGGGTTCACCTACGAGCAGTACTTC
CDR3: CASSLEPGFTYEQYF

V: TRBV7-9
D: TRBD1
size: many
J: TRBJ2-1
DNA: TGTGCCAGCAGCCCCGGACAGGGTTCCTTAGTATCCTACAATGAGCAGTTCTTC
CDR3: CASSPGQGSLVSYNEQFF

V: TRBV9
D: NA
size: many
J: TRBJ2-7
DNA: TGTGCCAGCAGCCCCCGCGGCACCGGGGGAATGTACTTC
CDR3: CASSPRGTGGMYF

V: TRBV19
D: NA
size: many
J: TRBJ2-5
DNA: TGTGCCAGTAGTGTCGAAGAGACCCAGTACTTC
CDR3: CASSVEETQYF

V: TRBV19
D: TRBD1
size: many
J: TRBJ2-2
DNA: TGTGCCAGTAGTATTTGGTTGGACAGGTCTTACACCGGGGAGCTGTTTTTT
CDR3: CASSIWLDRSYTGELFF

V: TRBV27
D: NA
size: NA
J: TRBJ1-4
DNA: TGTGCCAGCAGCTACAGGAGCCAGGGGCATGAAAAACTGTTTTTT
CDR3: CASSYRSQGHEKLFF

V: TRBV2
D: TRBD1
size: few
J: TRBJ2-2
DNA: TGTGCCAGCAGTGAAGCTACCTCCGGGACAGTGAACACCGGGGAGCTGTTTTTT
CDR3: CASSEATSGTVNTGELFF

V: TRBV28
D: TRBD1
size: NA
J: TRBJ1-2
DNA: TGTGCCAGCACATCCGTTAACAGGGGGCCAGCTAACTATGGCTACACCTTC
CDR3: CASTSVNRGPANYGYTF

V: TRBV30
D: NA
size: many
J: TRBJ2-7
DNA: TGTGCCTGGAGTGCCTCACAAAGTGAGCAGTACTTC
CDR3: CAWSASQSEQYF

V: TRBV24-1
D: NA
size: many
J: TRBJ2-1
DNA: TGTGCCACCAGTGAAGACACATACAATGAGCAGTTCTTC
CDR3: CATSEDTYNEQFF

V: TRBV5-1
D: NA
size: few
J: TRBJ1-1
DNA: TGCGCCAGCAGCTTATCGAACAGGATTGAAGCTTTCTTT
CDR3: CASSLSNRIEAFF

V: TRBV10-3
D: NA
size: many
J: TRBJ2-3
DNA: TGTGCCATCAGTGAGTCGGCTAGCCCCCTCATAGATACGCAGTATTTT
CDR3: CAISESASPLIDTQYF

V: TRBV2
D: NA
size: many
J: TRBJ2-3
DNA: TGTGCCAGCGTGGGAGTGGGGATAAGCACAGATACGCAGTATTTT
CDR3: CASVGVGISTDTQYF

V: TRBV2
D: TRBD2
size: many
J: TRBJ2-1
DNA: TGTGCCAGCAGTTCCCTGCGGGGGGAAAATGAGCAGTTCTTC
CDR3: CASSSLRGENEQFF

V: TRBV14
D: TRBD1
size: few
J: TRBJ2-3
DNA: TGTGCCAGCAGCCAAGATCCGCAGGGGGCGCAGTATTTT
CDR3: CASSQDPQGAQYF

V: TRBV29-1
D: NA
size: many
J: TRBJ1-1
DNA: TGCAGCGTTGTACCGGGCTGGAACACTGAAGCTTTCTTT
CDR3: CSVVPGWNTEAFF

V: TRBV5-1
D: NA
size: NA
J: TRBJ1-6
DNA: TGCGCCAGCAGCCTCAGCGGGGGGGCCGCCTATATTTCACCCCTCCACTTT
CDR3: CASSLSGGAAYISPLHF

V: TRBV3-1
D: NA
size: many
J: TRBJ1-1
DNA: TGTGCCAGCAGCCAAGTACATCTGAACACTGAAGCTTTCTTT
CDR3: CASSQVHLNTEAFF

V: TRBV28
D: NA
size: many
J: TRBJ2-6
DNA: TGTGCCAGCATCGGGGGATCCTCTGGGGCCAACGTCCTGACTTTC
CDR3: CASIGGSSGANVLTF

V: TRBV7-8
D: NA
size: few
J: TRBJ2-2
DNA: TGTGCCAGCAGCTTAGTAAGGGGCGGGGAGCTGTTTTTT
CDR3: CASSLVRGGELFF

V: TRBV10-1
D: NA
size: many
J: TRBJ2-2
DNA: TGCGCCAGCAGCCCTGCCGATGGGGCCCGCTCCGTCGGGTCGAACACCGGGGAGCTGTTTTTT
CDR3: CASSPADGARSVGSNTGELFF

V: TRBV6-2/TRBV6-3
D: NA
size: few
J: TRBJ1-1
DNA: TGTGCCAGCAGCCCCCGGGAGGGGGACACTGAAGCTTTCTTT
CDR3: CASSPREGDTEAFF

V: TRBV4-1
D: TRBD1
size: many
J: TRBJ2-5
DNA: TGCGCCAGCAGCCAAGTTGGACAGGGAGAGACCCAGTACTTC
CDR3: CASSQVGQGETQYF

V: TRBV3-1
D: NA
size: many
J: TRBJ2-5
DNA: TGTGCCAGCAGCCAAAACAGCTTCGTAGAGACCCAGTACTTC
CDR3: CASSQNSFVETQYF

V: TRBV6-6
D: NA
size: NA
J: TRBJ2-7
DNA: TGTGCCAGCAGTTACGAGGGGCACGAGCAGTACTTC
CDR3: CASSYEGHEQYF

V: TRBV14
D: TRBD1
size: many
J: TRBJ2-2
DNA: TGTGCCAGCAGCCTCAGTCGGACAGGGCAGGTGACCGGGGAGCTGTTTTTT
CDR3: CASSLSRTGQVTGELFF

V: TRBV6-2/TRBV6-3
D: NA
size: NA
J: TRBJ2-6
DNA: TGTGCCAGCAGTTCAAGAGTCTTTGGGGACTCTGGGGCCAACGTCCTGACTTTC
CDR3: CASSSRVFGDSGANVLTF

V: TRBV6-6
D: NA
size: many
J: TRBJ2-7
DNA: TGTGCCAGCAGTTACACAGCTGACGAGCAGTACTTC
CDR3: CASSYTADEQYF

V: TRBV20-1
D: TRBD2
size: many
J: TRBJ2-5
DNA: TGCAGTGCTCTGGGGCTAGCGGAGTACCAAGAGACCCAGTACTTC
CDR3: CSALGLAEYQETQYF

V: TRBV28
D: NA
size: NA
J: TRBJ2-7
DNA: TGTGCCAGCAGCCGAGGGGGCGAGCAGTACTTC
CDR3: CASSRGGEQYF

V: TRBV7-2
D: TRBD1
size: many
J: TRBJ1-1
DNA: TGTGCCAGCAGCTTCTCAGGGGGCCGGACTGAAGCTTTCTTT
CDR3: CASSFSGGRTEAFF

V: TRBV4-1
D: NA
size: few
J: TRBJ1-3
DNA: TGCGCCAGCAGCCAGGACGGGACACGGGTCGGTCGGGTAGATTTT
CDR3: CASSQDGTRVGRVDF

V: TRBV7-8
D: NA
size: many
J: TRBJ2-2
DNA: TGTGCCAGCAGCTTAGGGACACAGAACACCGGGGAGCTGTTTTTT
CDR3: CASSLGTQNTGELFF

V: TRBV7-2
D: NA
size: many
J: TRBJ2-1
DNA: TGTGCCAGCAGCTCATACACGAGCTCCTACAATGAGCAGTTCTTC
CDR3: CASSSYTSSYNEQFF

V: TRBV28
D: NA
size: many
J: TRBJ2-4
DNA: TGTGCCAGCAGTACCGGGACACCCTTGAAAAACATTCAGTACTTC
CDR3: CASSTGTPLKNIQYF

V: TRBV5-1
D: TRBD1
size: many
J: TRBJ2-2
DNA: TGCGCCAGCAGCTTCGACAGGGGTGGGGAGCTGTTTTTT
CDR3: CASSFDRGGELFF

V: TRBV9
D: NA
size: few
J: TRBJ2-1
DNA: TGTGCCAGCAGCGTAGATGAGTTCTCCTACAATGAGCAGTTCTTC
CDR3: CASSVDEFSYNEQFF

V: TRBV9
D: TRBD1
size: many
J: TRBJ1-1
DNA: TGTGCCAGCAGCGCTTCGGACAGGATGAACACTGAAGCTTTCTTT
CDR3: CASSASDRMNTEAFF

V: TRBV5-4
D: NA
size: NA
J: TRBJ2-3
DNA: TGTGCCAGCAGGCGGGACAAGACTAGCACAGATACGCAGTATTTT
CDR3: CASRRDKTSTDTQYF

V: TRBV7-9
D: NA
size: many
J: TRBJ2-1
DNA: TGTGCCAGCAGCACTCGGTCGGGGGAAGATGACCTCCGCAATGAGCAGTTCTTC
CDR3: CASSTRSGEDDLRNEQFF

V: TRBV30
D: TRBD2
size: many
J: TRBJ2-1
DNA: TGTGCCTGGAGAGGACTAGCGGGATCTGATGAGCAGTTCTTC
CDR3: CAWRGLAGSDEQFF

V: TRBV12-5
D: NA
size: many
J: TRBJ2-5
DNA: TGTGCTAGTGGTTCCAGTGGCTGGCAAGAGACCCAGTACTTC
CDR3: CASGSSGWQETQYF

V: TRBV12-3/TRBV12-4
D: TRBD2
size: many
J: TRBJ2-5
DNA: TGTGCCAGCACCCAACTAGCGGGAGGCGCAGAGACCCAGTACTTC
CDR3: CASTQLAGGAETQYF

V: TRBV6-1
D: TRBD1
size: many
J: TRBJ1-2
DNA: TGTGCCAGCGGAGAGGACAGGACCCGTTTAGCTAACTATGGCTACACCTTC
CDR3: CASGEDRTRLANYGYTF

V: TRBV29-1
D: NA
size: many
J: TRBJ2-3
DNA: TGCAGCGTTGAAGGTAGCGGAGTGGGTACAGATACGCAGTATTTT
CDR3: CSVEGSGVGTDTQYF